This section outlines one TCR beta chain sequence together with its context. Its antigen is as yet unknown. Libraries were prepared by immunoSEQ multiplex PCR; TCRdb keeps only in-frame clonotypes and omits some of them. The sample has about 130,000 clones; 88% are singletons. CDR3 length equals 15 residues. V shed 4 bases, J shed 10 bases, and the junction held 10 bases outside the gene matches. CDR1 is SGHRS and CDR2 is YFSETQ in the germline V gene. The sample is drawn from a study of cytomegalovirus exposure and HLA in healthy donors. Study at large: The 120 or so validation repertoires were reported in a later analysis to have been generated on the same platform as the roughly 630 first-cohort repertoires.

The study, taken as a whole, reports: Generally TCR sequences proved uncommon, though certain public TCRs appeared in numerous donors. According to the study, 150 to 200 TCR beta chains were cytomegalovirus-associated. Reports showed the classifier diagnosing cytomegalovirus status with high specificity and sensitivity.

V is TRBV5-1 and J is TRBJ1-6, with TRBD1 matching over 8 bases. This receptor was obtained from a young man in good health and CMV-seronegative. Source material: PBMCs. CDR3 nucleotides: TGCGCCAGCAGCGTCAATCAGGGGGCGGAATCACCCCTCCACTTT. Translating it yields CASSVNQGAESPLHF.